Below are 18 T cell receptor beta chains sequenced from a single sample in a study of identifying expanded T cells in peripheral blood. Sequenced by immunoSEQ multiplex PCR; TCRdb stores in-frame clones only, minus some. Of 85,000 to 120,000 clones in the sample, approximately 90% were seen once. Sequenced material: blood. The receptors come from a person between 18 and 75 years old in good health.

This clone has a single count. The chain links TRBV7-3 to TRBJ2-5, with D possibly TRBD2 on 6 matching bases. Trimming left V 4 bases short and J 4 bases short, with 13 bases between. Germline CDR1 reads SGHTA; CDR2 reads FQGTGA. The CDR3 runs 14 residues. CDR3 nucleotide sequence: TGTGCCAGCAGCTCCGGGGGAGCGGGAGAGACCCAGTACTTC. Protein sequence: CASSSGGAGETQYF.

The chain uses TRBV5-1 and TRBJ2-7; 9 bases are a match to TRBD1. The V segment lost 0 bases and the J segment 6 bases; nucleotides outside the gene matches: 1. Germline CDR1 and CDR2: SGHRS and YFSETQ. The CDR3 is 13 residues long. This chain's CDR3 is CASSLDRGLEQYF. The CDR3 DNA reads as TGCGCCAGCAGCTTGGACAGGGGGCTCGAGCAGTACTTC.

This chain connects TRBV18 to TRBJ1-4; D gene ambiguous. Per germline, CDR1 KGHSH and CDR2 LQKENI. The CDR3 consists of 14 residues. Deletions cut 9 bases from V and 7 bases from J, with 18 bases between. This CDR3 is CASTNSNSAEKLFF. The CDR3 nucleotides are TGTGCCAGTACTAACTCTAACTCGGCTGAAAAACTGTTTTTT. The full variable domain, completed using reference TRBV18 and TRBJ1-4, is NAGVMQNPRHLVRRRGQEARLRCSPMKGHSHVYWYRQLPEEGLKFMVYLQKENIIDESGMPKERFSAEFPKEGPSILRIQQVVRGDSAAYFCASTNSNSAEKLFFGSGTQLSVL.

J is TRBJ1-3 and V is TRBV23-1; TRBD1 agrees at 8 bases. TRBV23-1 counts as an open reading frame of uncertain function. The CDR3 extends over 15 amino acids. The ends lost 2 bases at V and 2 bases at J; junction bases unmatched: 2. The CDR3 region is CASSQLQGAGNTIYF. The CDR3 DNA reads TGCGCCAGCAGTCAACTACAGGGGGCTGGAAACACCATATATTTT.

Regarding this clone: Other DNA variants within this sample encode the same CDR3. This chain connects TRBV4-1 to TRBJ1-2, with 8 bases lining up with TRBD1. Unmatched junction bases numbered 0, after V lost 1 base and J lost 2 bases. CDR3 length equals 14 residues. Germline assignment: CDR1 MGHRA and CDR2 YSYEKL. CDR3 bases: TGCGCCAGCAGCCAAGGGGACAGGAACTATGGCTACACCTTC. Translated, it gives CASSQGDRNYGYTF.

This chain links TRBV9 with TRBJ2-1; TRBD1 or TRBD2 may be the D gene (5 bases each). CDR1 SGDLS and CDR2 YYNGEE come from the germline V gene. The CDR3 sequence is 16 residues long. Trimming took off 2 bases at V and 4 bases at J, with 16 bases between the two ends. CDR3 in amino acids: CASSVTEGTGYNEQFF. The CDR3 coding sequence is TGTGCCAGCAGCGTTACGGAAGGGACGGGGTACAATGAGCAGTTCTTC. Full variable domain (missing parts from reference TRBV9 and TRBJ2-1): DSGVTQTPKHLITATGQRVTLRCSPRSGDLSVYWYQQSLDQGLQFLIQYYNGEERAKGNILERFSAQQFPDLHSELNLSSLELGDSALYFCASSVTEGTGYNEQFFGPGTRLTVL.

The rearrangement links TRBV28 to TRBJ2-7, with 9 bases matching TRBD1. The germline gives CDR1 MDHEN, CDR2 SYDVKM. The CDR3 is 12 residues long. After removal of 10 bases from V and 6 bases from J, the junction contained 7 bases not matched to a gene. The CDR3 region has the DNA TGTGCCATCCCGGGACAGGGCTCCGAGCAGTACTTC. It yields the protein CAIPGQGSEQYF.

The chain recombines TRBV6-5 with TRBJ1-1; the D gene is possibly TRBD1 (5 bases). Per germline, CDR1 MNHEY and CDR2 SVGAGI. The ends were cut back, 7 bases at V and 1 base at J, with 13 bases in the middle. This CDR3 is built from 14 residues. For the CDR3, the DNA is TGTGCCAGCACCCCGGGACTCGCGAACACTGAAGCTTTCTTT. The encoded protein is CASTPGLANTEAFF.

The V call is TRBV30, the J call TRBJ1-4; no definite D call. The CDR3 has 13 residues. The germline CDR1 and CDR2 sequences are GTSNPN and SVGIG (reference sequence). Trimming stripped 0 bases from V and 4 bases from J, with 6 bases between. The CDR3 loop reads CAWSVLDNEKLFF. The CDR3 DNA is TGTGCCTGGAGTGTATTGGATAATGAAAAACTGTTTTTT.

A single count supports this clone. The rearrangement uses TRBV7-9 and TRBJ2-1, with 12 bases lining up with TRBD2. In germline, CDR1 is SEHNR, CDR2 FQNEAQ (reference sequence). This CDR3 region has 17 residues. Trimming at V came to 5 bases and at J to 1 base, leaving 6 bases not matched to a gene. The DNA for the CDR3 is TGTGCCAGCAGCCCTCTAGCGGGAGGGCCTTCCTACAATGAGCAGTTCTTC. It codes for CASSPLAGGPSYNEQFF.

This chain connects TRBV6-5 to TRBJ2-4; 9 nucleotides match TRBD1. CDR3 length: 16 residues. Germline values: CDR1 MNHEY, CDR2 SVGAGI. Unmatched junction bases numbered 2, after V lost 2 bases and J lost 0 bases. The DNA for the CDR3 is TGTGCCAGCAGTTACCGACAGGGGGAAGCCAAAAACATTCAGTACTTC. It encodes CASSYRQGEAKNIQYF.

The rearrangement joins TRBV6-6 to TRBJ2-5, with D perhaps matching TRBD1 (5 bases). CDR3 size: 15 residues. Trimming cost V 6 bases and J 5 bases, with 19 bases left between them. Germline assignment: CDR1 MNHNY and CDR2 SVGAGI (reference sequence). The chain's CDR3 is CASSTSTGLRETQYF. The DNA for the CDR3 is TGTGCCAGCAGCACAAGTACAGGCCTTCGGGAGACCCAGTACTTC.

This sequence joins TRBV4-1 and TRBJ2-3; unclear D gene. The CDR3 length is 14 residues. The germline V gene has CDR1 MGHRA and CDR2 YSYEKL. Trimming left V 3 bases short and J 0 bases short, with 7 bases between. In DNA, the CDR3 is TGCGCCAGCAGCCAGGCAGCTAGCACAGATACGCAGTATTTT. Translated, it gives CASSQAASTDTQYF.

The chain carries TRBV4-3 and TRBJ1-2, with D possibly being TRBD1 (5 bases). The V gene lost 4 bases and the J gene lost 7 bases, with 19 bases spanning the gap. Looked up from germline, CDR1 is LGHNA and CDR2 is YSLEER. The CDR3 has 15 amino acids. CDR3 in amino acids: CASSLVARGRGGYTF. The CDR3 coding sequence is TGCGCCAGCAGCCTGGTGGCCCGGGGCCGGGGTGGCTACACCTTC.

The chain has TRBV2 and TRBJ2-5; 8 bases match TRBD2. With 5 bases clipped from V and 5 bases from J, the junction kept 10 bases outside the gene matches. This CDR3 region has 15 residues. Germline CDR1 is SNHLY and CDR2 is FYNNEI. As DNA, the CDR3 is TGTGCCAGCAGTAGGGGAGCGGGAGTAGGGGAGACCCAGTACTTC. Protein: CASSRGAGVGETQYF.

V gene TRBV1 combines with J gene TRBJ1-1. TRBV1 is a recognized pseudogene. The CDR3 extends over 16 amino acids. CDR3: CTSSQEEADEVAEAFF. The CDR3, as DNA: TGCACCAGCAGCCAAGAGGAGGCAGACGAGGTGGCTGAAGCTTTCTTT.

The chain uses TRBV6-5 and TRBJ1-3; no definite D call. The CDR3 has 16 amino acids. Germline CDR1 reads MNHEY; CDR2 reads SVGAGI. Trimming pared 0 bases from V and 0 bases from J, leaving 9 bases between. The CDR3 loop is CASSYSSRLSGNTIYF. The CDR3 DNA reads TGTGCCAGCAGTTACTCATCGCGTCTCTCTGGAAACACCATATATTTT.

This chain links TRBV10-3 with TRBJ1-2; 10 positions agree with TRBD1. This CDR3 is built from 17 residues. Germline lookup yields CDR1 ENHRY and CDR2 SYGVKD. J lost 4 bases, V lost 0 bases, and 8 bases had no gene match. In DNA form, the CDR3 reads TGTGCCATCAGTGAGTCGAAGGGGACAGGGGATACCTATGGCTACACCTTC. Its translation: CAISESKGTGDTYGYTF.